The 10 T cell receptor beta chains listed next were all sequenced from one sample in a study of human CD8 memory T cell subsets. Sequencing libraries of TCR beta were made by UMI-labeled 5' RACE. TCRdb reprocessed the 5' RACE reads and keeps a single row for each CDR3 protein, giving no DNA. The table for this sample gives approximately 10,000 distinct CDR3 sequences. The specimen sequenced was CD8+ stem-like memory T cells (TSCM and TCM) sorted from PBMCs. Stated subset: stem-like memory CD8 T cells (TSTEM), CCR7+ PD-1- TIGIT-. Receptors were obtained from a human donor in good health.

This rearrangement joins TRBV29-1 to TRBJ2-7; there is no DNA to check the TCRdb D call of TRBD1. This CDR3 has 14 amino acids. Germline CDR1 reads SQVTM; CDR2 reads ANQGSEA. CDR3 region: CSVVFVAGAWEQYF.

The gene calls are TRBV18 and TRBJ1-5. This CDR3 comprises 16 residues. In germline, CDR1 is KGHSH, CDR2 LQKENI. The chain's CDR3 is CASSPQGTYSNQPQHF.

V and J are TRBV7-9 and TRBJ2-1. This CDR3 has 16 residues. Germline CDR1 and CDR2: SEHNR and FQNEAQ (reference sequence). CDR3 sequence reads: CASSAYPTSSYNEQFF. The complete variable domain, with remaining parts taken from reference TRBV7-9 and TRBJ2-1, reads DTGVSQNPRHKITKRGQNVTFRCDPISEHNRLYWYRQTLGQGPEFLTYFQNEAQLEKSRLLSDRFSAERPKGSFSTLEIQRTEQGDSAMYLCASSAYPTSSYNEQFFGPGTRLTVL.

The rearrangement uses TRBV11-2 and TRBJ2-3; TCRdb outputs TRBD1, but without DNA this stays unchecked. Germline CDR1 and CDR2: SGHAT and FQNNGV. The CDR3 consists of 14 residues. This chain's CDR3 is CASSDRDPGDTQYF.

The chain joins TRBV7-3 to TRBJ2-2; no DNA is available, so the TRBD1 call from TCRdb remains unchecked. Per the germline V gene, CDR1 is SGHTA and CDR2 is FQGTGA. This CDR3 contains 18 residues. This CDR3 is CASSLNAGTGSNTGELFF.

The chain has TRBV2 and TRBJ2-5; TCRdb's D call of TRBD2 is untestable without DNA. This CDR3 has 15 residues. Germline assignment: CDR1 SNHLY and CDR2 FYNNEI. This CDR3 reads CASSDPGGPGETQYF.

According to its frequency, this clonotype is medium-sized (0.01 to 0.1%). The chain is built from TRBV20-1 and TRBJ2-2; TCRdb calls TRBD1, which cannot be checked without DNA. The CDR3 sequence is 14 residues long. Germline lookup yields CDR1 DFQATT and CDR2 SNEGSKA (reference sequence). This chain's CDR3 is CSASGTENTGELFF.

The chain joins TRBV3-1 to TRBJ1-1; TCRdb selects TRBD1, and the lack of DNA leaves this call unchecked. Germline V gene sequence: CDR1 LGHDT, CDR2 YNNKEL (reference sequence). The CDR3 has 17 amino acids. CDR3 sequence: CASSQDDRGRLNTEAFF.

The V call is TRBV6-5, the J call TRBJ1-2; TCRdb's assignment of TRBD1 cannot be checked, as there is no DNA. Per germline, CDR1 MNHEY and CDR2 SVGAGI. The CDR3 spans 15 residues. This chain's CDR3 is CASKPGTGVYYGYTF.

This clonotype shows up as medium-sized by frequency. The V call is TRBV2, the J call TRBJ1-2; TCRdb lists TRBD1, though no DNA is available to test this call. The CDR3 is 13 amino acids. Per the germline V gene, CDR1 is SNHLY and CDR2 is FYNNEI. The CDR3 here is CATRQGTIYGYTF.